This is a list of T cell receptor beta chains from one sample in a study of blood T cell repertoires in COVID-19. Only in-frame clones appear in the TCRdb table, and some are missing; sequencing was by immunoSEQ multiplex PCR. Among more than 450,000 clones listed, about 90% were seen once. Sequences were obtained from PBMCs or T cells enriched from blood (not recorded which). The origin of the receptors is a woman aged 18-29 years who had recovered from COVID-19. The CDR3 runs from the conserved cysteine through the conserved F or W. Each record gives: J gene, V gene, CDR3 length, D gene, clone size, CDR3 protein, CDR3 DNA. A D gene is named only where the DNA matches it firmly. For some rows the clone size is stated as once, few or many, or as a class when expanded; others skip it.

TRBJ1-1 TRBV5-6 13 . . CASGEGVVTEAFF TGTGCCAGCGGGGAGGGGGTAGTCACTGAAGCTTTCTTT
TRBJ2-5 TRBV5-6 15 TRBD2 . CASQLAGTPGETQYF TGTGCCAGCCAACTAGCGGGGACCCCGGGAGAGACCCAGTACTTC
TRBJ2-5 TRBV5-1 16 TRBD1 . CASSLQPTGAAETQYF TGCGCCAGCAGCTTACAACCTACAGGGGCGGCAGAGACCCAGTACTTC
TRBJ1-1 TRBV5-1 13 . once CASGVSGNTEAFF TGCGCCAGCGGCGTTTCAGGGAACACTGAAGCTTTCTTT
TRBJ2-7 TRBV3-1/TRBV3-2 15 TRBD2 . CASSQVAGGSYEQYF TGTGCCAGCAGCCAAGTAGCGGGGGGCTCCTACGAGCAGTACTTC
TRBJ2-3 TRBV3-1/TRBV3-2 13 . . CASSQERGGRPYF TGTGCCAGCAGCCAAGAACGAGGAGGTAGGCCGTATTTT
TRBJ1-1 TRBV20-1 11 . . CSARTGPEAFF TGCAGTGCTCGAACAGGGCCTGAAGCTTTCTTT
TRBJ1-2 TRBV6-6 12 . once CASGAQTDGYTF TGTGCCAGCGGAGCGCAGACGGATGGCTACACCTTC
TRBJ2-5 TRBV14 15 . . CASSSTGGPQETQYF TGTGCCAGCAGTTCAACCGGGGGTCCGCAAGAGACCCAGTACTTC
TRBJ2-1 TRBV10-3 10 . . CAISESSSVF TGTGCCATCAGTGAGTCATCCTCTGTCTTC
TRBJ1-1 TRBV7-9 15 TRBD1 . CASSKQGQGATEAFF TGTGCCAGCAGCAAACAGGGACAGGGGGCCACTGAAGCTTTCTTT
TRBJ2-2 TRBV2 17 . . CASSEAGPGSSTGELFF TGTGCCAGCAGTGAAGCTGGCCCGGGGTCAAGCACCGGGGAGCTGTTTTTT
TRBJ2-5 TRBV9 17 . . CASSVVNRGAHKETQYF TGTGCCAGCAGCGTAGTGAATCGGGGGGCCCACAAAGAGACCCAGTACTTC
TRBJ2-1 TRBV4-1 17 TRBD2 . CASSQERGLAANNEQFF TGCGCCAGCAGCCAAGAACGTGGACTAGCGGCGAACAATGAGCAGTTCTTC
TRBJ2-5 TRBV5-6 15 TRBD1 . CASRHRGIIQETQYF TGTGCCAGCAGACACAGGGGGATTATCCAAGAGACCCAGTACTTC
TRBJ1-1 TRBV14 13 . . CASSQIRNTEAFF TGTGCCAGCAGCCAAATTAGGAACACTGAAGCTTTCTTT
TRBJ1-1 TRBV19 13 TRBD1 once CASSEQGGTEAFF TGTGCCAGTAGTGAACAGGGGGGAACTGAAGCTTTCTTT